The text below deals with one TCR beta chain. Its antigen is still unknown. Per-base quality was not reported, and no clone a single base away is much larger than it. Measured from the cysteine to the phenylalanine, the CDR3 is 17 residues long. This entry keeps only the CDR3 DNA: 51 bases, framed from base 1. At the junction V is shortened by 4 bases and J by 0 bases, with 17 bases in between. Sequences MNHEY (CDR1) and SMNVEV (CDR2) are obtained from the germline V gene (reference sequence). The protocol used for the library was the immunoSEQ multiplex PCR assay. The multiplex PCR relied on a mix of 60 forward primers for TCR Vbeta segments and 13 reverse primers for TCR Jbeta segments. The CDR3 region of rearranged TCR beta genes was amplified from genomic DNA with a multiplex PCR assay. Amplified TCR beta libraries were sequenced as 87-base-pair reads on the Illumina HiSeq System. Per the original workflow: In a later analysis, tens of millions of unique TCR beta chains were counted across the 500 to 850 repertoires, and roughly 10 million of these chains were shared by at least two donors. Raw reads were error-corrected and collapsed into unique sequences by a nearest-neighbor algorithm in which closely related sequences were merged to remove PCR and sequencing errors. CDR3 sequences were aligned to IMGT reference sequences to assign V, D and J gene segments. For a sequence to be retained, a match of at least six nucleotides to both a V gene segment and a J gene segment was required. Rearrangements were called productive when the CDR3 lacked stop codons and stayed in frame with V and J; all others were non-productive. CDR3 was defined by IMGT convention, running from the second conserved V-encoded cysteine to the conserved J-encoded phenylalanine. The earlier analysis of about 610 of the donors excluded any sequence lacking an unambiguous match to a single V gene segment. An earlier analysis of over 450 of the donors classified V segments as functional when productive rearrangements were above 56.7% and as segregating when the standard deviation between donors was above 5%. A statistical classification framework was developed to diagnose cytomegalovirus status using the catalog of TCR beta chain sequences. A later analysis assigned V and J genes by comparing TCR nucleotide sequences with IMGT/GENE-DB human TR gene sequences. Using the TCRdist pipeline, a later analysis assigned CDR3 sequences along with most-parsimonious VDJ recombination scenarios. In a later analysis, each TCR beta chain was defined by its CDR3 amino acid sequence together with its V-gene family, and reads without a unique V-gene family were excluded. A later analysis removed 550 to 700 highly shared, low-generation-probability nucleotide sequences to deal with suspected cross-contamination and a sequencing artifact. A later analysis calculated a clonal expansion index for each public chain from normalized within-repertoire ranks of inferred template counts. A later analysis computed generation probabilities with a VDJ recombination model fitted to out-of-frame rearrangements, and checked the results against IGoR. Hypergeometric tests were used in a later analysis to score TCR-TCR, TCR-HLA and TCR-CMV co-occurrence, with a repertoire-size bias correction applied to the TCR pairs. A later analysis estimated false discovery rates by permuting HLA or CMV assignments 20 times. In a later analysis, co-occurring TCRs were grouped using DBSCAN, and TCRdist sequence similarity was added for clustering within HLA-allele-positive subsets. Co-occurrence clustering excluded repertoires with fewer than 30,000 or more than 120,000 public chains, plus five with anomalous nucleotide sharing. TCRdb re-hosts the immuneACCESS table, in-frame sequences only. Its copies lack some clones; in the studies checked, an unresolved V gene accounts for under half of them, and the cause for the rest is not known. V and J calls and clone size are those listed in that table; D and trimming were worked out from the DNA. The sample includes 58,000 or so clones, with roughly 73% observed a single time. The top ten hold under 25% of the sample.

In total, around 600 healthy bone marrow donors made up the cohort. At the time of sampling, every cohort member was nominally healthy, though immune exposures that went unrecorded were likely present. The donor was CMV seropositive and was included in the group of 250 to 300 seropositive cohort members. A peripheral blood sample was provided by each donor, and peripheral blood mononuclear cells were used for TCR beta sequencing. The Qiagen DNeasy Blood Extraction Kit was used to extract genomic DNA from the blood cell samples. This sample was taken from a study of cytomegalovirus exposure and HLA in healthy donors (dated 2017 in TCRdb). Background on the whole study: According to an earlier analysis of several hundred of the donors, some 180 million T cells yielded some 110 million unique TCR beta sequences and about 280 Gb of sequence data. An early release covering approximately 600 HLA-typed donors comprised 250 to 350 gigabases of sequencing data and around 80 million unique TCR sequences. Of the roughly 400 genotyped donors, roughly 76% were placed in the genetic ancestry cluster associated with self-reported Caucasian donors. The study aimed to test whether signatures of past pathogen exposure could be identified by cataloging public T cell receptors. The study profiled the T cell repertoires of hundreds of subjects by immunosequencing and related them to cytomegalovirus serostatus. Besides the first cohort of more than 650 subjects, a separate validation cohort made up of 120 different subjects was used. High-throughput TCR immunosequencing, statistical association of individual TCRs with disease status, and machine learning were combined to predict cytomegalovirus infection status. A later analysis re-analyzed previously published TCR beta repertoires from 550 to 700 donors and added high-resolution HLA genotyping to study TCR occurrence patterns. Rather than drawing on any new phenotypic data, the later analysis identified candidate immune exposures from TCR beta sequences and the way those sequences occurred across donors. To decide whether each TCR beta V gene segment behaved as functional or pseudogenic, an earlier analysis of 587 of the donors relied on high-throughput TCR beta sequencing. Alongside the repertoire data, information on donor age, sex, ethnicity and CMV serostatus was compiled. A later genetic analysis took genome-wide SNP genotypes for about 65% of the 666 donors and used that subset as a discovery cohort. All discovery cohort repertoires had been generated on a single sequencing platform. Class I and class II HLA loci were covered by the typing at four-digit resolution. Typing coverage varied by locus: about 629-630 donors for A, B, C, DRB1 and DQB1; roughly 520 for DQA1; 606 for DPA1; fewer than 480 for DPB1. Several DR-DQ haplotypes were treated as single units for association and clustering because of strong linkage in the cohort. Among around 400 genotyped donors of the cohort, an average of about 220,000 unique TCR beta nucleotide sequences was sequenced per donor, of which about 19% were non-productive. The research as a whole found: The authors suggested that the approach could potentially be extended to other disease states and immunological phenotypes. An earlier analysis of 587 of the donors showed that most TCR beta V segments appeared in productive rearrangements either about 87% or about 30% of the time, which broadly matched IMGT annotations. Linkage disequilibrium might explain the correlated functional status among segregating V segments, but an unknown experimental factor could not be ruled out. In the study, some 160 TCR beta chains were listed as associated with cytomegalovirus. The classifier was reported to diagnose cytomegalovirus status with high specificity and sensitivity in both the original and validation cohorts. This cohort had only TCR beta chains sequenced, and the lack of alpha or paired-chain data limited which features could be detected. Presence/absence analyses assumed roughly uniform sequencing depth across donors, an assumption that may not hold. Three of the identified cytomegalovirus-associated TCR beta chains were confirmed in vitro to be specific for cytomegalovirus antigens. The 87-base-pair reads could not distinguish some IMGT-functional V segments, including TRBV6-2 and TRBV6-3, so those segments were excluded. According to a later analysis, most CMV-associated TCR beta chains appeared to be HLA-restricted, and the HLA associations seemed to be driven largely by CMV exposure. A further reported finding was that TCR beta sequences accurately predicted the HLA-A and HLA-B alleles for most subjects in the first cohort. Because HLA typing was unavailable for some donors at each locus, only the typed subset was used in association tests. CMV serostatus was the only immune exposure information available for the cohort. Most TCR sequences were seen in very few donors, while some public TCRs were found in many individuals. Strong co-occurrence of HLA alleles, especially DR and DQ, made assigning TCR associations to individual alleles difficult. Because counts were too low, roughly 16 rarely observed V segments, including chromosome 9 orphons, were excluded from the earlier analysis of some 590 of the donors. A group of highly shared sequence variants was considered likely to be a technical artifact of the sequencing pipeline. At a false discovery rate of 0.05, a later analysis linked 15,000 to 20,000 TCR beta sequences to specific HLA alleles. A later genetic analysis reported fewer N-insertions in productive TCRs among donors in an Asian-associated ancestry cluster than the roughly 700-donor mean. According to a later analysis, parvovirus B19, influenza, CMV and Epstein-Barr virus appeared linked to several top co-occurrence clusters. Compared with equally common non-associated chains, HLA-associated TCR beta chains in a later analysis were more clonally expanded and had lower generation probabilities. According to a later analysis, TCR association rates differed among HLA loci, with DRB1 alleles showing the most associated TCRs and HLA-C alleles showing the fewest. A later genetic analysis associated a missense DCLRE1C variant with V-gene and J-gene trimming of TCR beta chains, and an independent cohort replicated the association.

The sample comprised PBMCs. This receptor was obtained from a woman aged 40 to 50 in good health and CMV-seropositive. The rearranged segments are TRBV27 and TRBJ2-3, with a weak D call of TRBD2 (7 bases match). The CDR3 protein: CASSSKGGGWSTDTQYF. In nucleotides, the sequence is TGTGCCAGCAGTTCGAAGGGGGGGGGATGGAGCACAGATACGCAGTATTTT.